These T cell receptor beta chains were read from a single sample in a study of T cell responses to AZD1222 COVID-19 vaccine. Assay used: immunoSEQ multiplex PCR; TCRdb lists only in-frame clones, some missing. The sample carries 160,000 or so clones, around 90% recorded once. The material sequenced was peripheral blood, taken on day 0 of AZD1222 vaccination. Every receptor here comes from an adult in good health. Both conserved end residues are part of each CDR3. Fields, in order: clone size, J gene, D gene, V gene, CDR3 DNA, CDR3 protein. D genes are given only for firm matches. The size entry is marked missing in some rows and otherwise reads once, few, many or a size class.

clone_size: NA; j_call: TRBJ2-1; d_call: NA; v_call: TRBV6-5; cdr3_nt: TGTGCCAGCACCGGAAACTACAATGAGCAGTTCTTC; cdr3_aa: CASTGNYNEQFF
clone_size: NA; j_call: TRBJ1-2; d_call: NA; v_call: TRBV10-3; cdr3_nt: TGTGCCATCAGTGAGGACTCCGGGGGCGACTATGGCTACACCTTC; cdr3_aa: CAISEDSGGDYGYTF
clone_size: NA; j_call: TRBJ2-1; d_call: NA; v_call: TRBV28; cdr3_nt: TGTGCCAGCAGTCCCTCACGGCGGCAGAACAATGAGCAGTTCTTC; cdr3_aa: CASSPSRRQNNEQFF
clone_size: NA; j_call: TRBJ1-3; d_call: NA; v_call: TRBV5-1; cdr3_nt: TGCGCCAGCAGCTTGTTAGGGGGGAGAGGAAACACCATATATTTT; cdr3_aa: CASSLLGGRGNTIYF
clone_size: NA; j_call: TRBJ2-1; d_call: NA; v_call: TRBV28; cdr3_nt: TGTGCCAGCAGCCTCAGAAATAGAGTCTACAATGAGCAGTTCTTC; cdr3_aa: CASSLRNRVYNEQFF
clone_size: once; j_call: TRBJ2-2; d_call: TRBD1; v_call: TRBV3-1/TRBV3-2; cdr3_nt: TGTGCCAGCAGCCCGACAGGGACAGCCACCGGGGAGCTGTTTTTT; cdr3_aa: CASSPTGTATGELFF
clone_size: NA; j_call: TRBJ2-2; d_call: NA; v_call: TRBV11-2; cdr3_nt: TGTGCCAGCAGCTTAGCAGGTCAAACAAACACCGGGGAGCTGTTTTTT; cdr3_aa: CASSLAGQTNTGELFF
clone_size: NA; j_call: TRBJ1-5; d_call: NA; v_call: TRBV28; cdr3_nt: TGTGCCACCAGGAAGACAAGGCCCCAGCATTTT; cdr3_aa: CATRKTRPQHF
clone_size: NA; j_call: TRBJ2-2; d_call: NA; v_call: TRBV7-2; cdr3_nt: TGTGCCAGCAGCTCAGGGTTGGGCATGGGGACCGGGGAGCTGTTTTTT; cdr3_aa: CASSSGLGMGTGELFF
clone_size: NA; j_call: TRBJ1-5; d_call: NA; v_call: TRBV24-1; cdr3_nt: TGTGCCACCCTTTACAATCAGCCCCAGCATTTT; cdr3_aa: CATLYNQPQHF
clone_size: NA; j_call: TRBJ2-5; d_call: NA; v_call: TRBV28; cdr3_nt: TGTGCCAGCAGTCCCCGACAGGACACAGGAGAGACCCAGTACTTC; cdr3_aa: CASSPRQDTGETQYF
clone_size: NA; j_call: TRBJ2-5; d_call: NA; v_call: TRBV5-1; cdr3_nt: TGCGCCAGCAGCCCAGACGGGAGCGGTCGAGAGACCCAGTACTTC; cdr3_aa: CASSPDGSGRETQYF
clone_size: NA; j_call: TRBJ1-2; d_call: NA; v_call: TRBV10-3; cdr3_nt: TGTGCCATCAGTGAGACAGATAATGGCTACACCTTC; cdr3_aa: CAISETDNGYTF
clone_size: NA; j_call: TRBJ2-2; d_call: NA; v_call: TRBV9; cdr3_nt: TGTGCCAGCAGCGTAGCCCCCGGGGGAGAGAACACCGGGGAGCTGTTTTTT; cdr3_aa: CASSVAPGGENTGELFF
clone_size: NA; j_call: TRBJ2-3; d_call: TRBD2; v_call: TRBV24-1; cdr3_nt: TGTGCCACCAGTGATCCGACTAGCGGGGAAGATACGCAGTATTTT; cdr3_aa: CATSDPTSGEDTQYF
clone_size: NA; j_call: TRBJ2-1; d_call: TRBD1; v_call: TRBV2; cdr3_nt: TGTGCCAGCGAACGGGACAGCTCCTACAATGAGCAGTTCTTC; cdr3_aa: CASERDSSYNEQFF
clone_size: NA; j_call: TRBJ1-6; d_call: TRBD1; v_call: TRBV2; cdr3_nt: TGTGCCAGCAGAAAGGACAGGGATAATTCACCCCTCCACTTT; cdr3_aa: CASRKDRDNSPLHF
clone_size: few; j_call: TRBJ2-1; d_call: TRBD2; v_call: TRBV24-1; cdr3_nt: TGTGCCACCAGTGATTTGTCCCTAGCGGGGGCCAATGAGCAGTTCTTC; cdr3_aa: CATSDLSLAGANEQFF
clone_size: once; j_call: TRBJ2-7; d_call: NA; v_call: TRBV5-1; cdr3_nt: TGCGCCAGCAGCTTGGAAGCGCGCGCCTACGAGCAGTACTTC; cdr3_aa: CASSLEARAYEQYF
clone_size: NA; j_call: TRBJ2-2; d_call: NA; v_call: TRBV3-1/TRBV3-2; cdr3_nt: TGTGCCAGCAGCCATCCGGGGGTCACCTCGAACACCGGGGAGCTGTTTTTT; cdr3_aa: CASSHPGVTSNTGELFF
clone_size: few; j_call: TRBJ2-2; d_call: NA; v_call: TRBV5-6; cdr3_nt: TGTGCCAGCAGCTTGAGAGTAAGCACCGGGGAGCTGTTTTTT; cdr3_aa: CASSLRVSTGELFF
clone_size: NA; j_call: TRBJ2-5; d_call: TRBD2; v_call: TRBV3-1/TRBV3-2; cdr3_nt: TGTGCCAGCACTACGGGGGGGCCGGAGACCCAGTACTTC; cdr3_aa: CASTTGGPETQYF
clone_size: NA; j_call: TRBJ2-3; d_call: NA; v_call: TRBV5-1; cdr3_nt: TGCGCCAGCAGCTTATACACAGATACGCAGTATTTT; cdr3_aa: CASSLYTDTQYF
clone_size: NA; j_call: TRBJ1-6; d_call: TRBD1; v_call: TRBV6-5; cdr3_nt: TGTGCCAGCATCACCGGGACAGCGATTAATTCACCCCTCCACTTT; cdr3_aa: CASITGTAINSPLHF
clone_size: NA; j_call: TRBJ1-3; d_call: NA; v_call: TRBV6-5; cdr3_nt: TGTGCCAGCAGCCCCGAGGGAGGCTCTGGAAACACCATATATTTT; cdr3_aa: CASSPEGGSGNTIYF
clone_size: NA; j_call: TRBJ1-1; d_call: NA; v_call: TRBV5-1; cdr3_nt: TGCGCCACCAGGACAGACTCCGCGAACACTGAAGCTTTCTTT; cdr3_aa: CATRTDSANTEAFF
clone_size: NA; j_call: TRBJ1-1; d_call: NA; v_call: TRBV5-1; cdr3_nt: TGCGCCAGCAGTCAGGGGATGAACACTGAAGCTTTCTTT; cdr3_aa: CASSQGMNTEAFF
clone_size: NA; j_call: TRBJ1-6; d_call: NA; v_call: TRBV30; cdr3_nt: TGTGCCTGGAGGGAGGGGGCCTATAATTCACCCCTCCACTTT; cdr3_aa: CAWREGAYNSPLHF
clone_size: NA; j_call: TRBJ1-3; d_call: NA; v_call: TRBV30; cdr3_nt: TGTGCCTGGAGTGCAGACGTCCAGGAAGGGCGAAACACCATATATTTT; cdr3_aa: CAWSADVQEGRNTIYF
clone_size: NA; j_call: TRBJ2-1; d_call: NA; v_call: TRBV11-3; cdr3_nt: TGTGCCAGCAGCCGACAGGGACTAGAATACAATGAGCAGTTCTTC; cdr3_aa: CASSRQGLEYNEQFF
clone_size: NA; j_call: TRBJ2-5; d_call: NA; v_call: TRBV7-2; cdr3_nt: TGTGCCAGCAGCTTATCAATTCAAGAGACCCAGTACTTC; cdr3_aa: CASSLSIQETQYF
clone_size: NA; j_call: TRBJ2-6; d_call: NA; v_call: TRBV5-4; cdr3_nt: TGTGCCAGCTTCGTCTCTGGGGCCAACGTCCTGACTTTC; cdr3_aa: CASFVSGANVLTF
clone_size: NA; j_call: TRBJ2-5; d_call: TRBD2; v_call: TRBV7-2; cdr3_nt: TGTGCCAGCAGCTTATCGGCTTCGCGGGGGTTAGAGACCCAGTACTTC; cdr3_aa: CASSLSASRGLETQYF
clone_size: NA; j_call: TRBJ2-2; d_call: NA; v_call: TRBV27; cdr3_nt: TGTGCCAGCTCCCGTGCCAAGTTCGCGAACACCGGGGAGCTGTTTTTT; cdr3_aa: CASSRAKFANTGELFF
clone_size: NA; j_call: TRBJ2-7; d_call: TRBD2; v_call: TRBV4-1; cdr3_nt: TGCGCCAGCAGCCAAGCCTCAGGGACTAGCGGGACCCTCTACGAGCAGTACTTC; cdr3_aa: CASSQASGTSGTLYEQYF
clone_size: NA; j_call: TRBJ1-3; d_call: NA; v_call: TRBV29-1; cdr3_nt: TGCAGCGTTGATGTGGCAGGGACTGGAAACACCATATATTTT; cdr3_aa: CSVDVAGTGNTIYF
clone_size: NA; j_call: TRBJ1-6; d_call: NA; v_call: TRBV6-6; cdr3_nt: TGTGCCAGCAGTTACAAGGCATCTGATTCACCCCTCCACTTT; cdr3_aa: CASSYKASDSPLHF
clone_size: NA; j_call: TRBJ2-7; d_call: NA; v_call: TRBV6-5; cdr3_nt: TGTGCCAGCATTCCCCCGGGACAACCCTCCTACGAGCAGTACTTC; cdr3_aa: CASIPPGQPSYEQYF
clone_size: NA; j_call: TRBJ2-3; d_call: NA; v_call: TRBV5-4; cdr3_nt: TGTGCCAGCAGCGTGGGACACTACACAGATACGCAGTATTTT; cdr3_aa: CASSVGHYTDTQYF
clone_size: NA; j_call: TRBJ2-3; d_call: NA; v_call: TRBV18; cdr3_nt: TGTGCCAGCTCACTTATCGAAAACACAGATACGCAGTATTTT; cdr3_aa: CASSLIENTDTQYF
clone_size: NA; j_call: TRBJ1-1; d_call: NA; v_call: TRBV29-1; cdr3_nt: TGCAGCGTTACGACAGACCTTGAAGCTTTCTTT; cdr3_aa: CSVTTDLEAFF
clone_size: once; j_call: TRBJ2-7; d_call: TRBD1; v_call: TRBV19; cdr3_nt: TGTGCCAGTAGTATTTCGGACAGGATTGGCGAGCAGTACTTC; cdr3_aa: CASSISDRIGEQYF
clone_size: NA; j_call: TRBJ2-2; d_call: TRBD1; v_call: TRBV13; cdr3_nt: TGTGCCAGCAGCTTAATTACAGGGGGCGCGAACACCGGGGAGCTGTTTTTT; cdr3_aa: CASSLITGGANTGELFF
clone_size: NA; j_call: TRBJ1-1; d_call: NA; v_call: TRBV19; cdr3_nt: TGTGCCAGTAGTATGAAGTGGAGTAGAGCTTTCTTT; cdr3_aa: CASSMKWSRAFF
clone_size: NA; j_call: TRBJ2-1; d_call: TRBD2; v_call: TRBV28; cdr3_nt: TGTGCCAGCAGGGGTCTGCGACTATCAGCGGGAGGAGCCTACAATGAGCAGTTCTTC; cdr3_aa: CASRGLRLSAGGAYNEQFF
clone_size: NA; j_call: TRBJ1-2; d_call: NA; v_call: TRBV6-1; cdr3_nt: TGTGCCAGCAGTGAGGCATTGGAGAATGGCTACACCTTC; cdr3_aa: CASSEALENGYTF